This entry describes one T cell receptor (beta chain). Its antigen is currently unknown. TCRdb's table, derived via immunoSEQ multiplex PCR, lists solely in-frame clones and lacks some. The table lists about 190,000 clones, 86% of them singletons, with roughly 1.5% in the top ten. The data stem from a study of cytomegalovirus exposure and HLA in healthy donors. Findings of the study overall: Cytomegalovirus status was reportedly diagnosed by the classifier with high sensitivity and specificity.

This CDR3 contains 18 residues. Trimming took 4 bases from V and 1 from J, leaving 19 bases between them. Germline V gene lookup returns CDR1 ENHRY and CDR2 SYGVKD. This chain uses TRBV10-3 with TRBJ2-2, with D uncertain. Sequenced input: PBMCs. This TCR came from a woman between 18 and 30 years old in good health and CMV-seronegative. The CDR3 sequence: CAISVVQVVPQNTGELFF. DNA for the CDR3: TGTGCCATCAGTGTGGTTCAGGTGGTTCCCCAGAACACCGGGGAGCTGTTTTTT.